These 12 T cell receptor beta chains were sequenced from one sample in a study of CD8+CD57+ T cells in acquired aplastic anemia. CDR3 and TCR beta VDJ profiling relied on a genomic DNA template. One entry per CDR3 protein, called by TCRdb with MiXCR from the reads. The sample shows 200,000 to 250,000 distinct CDR3 sequences, almost 50% of them seen only once. Before being chosen for sequencing, patients had shown CD8+CD57+ cell expansion by flow cytometry. Material for sequencing was sorted CD4+, CD8+, or CD8+CD57+ T cells (not recorded which) from PBMCs. All receptors come from a human donor with aplastic anemia.

To note about this clonotype: One end of the junction fails to match germline, which may point to a read error. The chain has TRBV28 and TRBJ2-2; TRBD2 agrees at 8 bases. The germline V gene encodes CDR1 MDHEN and CDR2 SYDVKM. The CDR3 extends over 15 amino acids. The CDR3 nucleotides are TGTGCCAGCAGCCGTCGACTAGCGAACACCGGGGGGCTGTTTTTT. It specifies CASSRRLANTGGLFF.

The chain links TRBV29-1 to TRBJ1-2, with 8 bases fitting TRBD1. This CDR3 spans 13 amino acids. The J segment lost 1 base and the V segment lost 6 bases, leaving 4 bases of the junction unmatched. Germline-derived CDR1 and CDR2 are SQVTM and ANQGSEA. CDR3 sequence: CSVGTGFNYGYTF. CDR3 coding DNA: TGCAGCGTGGGGACAGGCTTTAACTATGGCTACACCTTC.

As concerns this clonotype: This may be a read error, as it is one base from a much larger clone. This chain uses TRBV6-1 with TRBJ1-2; 7 nucleotides match TRBD1. This CDR3 spans 14 amino acids. CDR1 and CDR2 (germline): MNHNS, SASEGT. DNA for the CDR3: TGTGCCATCAGTCGACAGGGACGGAACTATGGCTACACCTTC. Translation gives CAISRQGRNYGYTF.

The table lists this clonotype with many counts. This rearrangement joins TRBV7-2 to TRBJ1-4, with D perhaps TRBD1 (5 bases). Deletions cut 6 bases from V and 7 bases from J, with 18 bases between. Germline V CDR1 and CDR2: SGHTA, FQGNSA. This CDR3 spans 15 amino acids. The CDR3 bases are TGTGCCAGCAGACAAGAGTCGGCCGGGGCTGAAAAACTGTTTTTT. Its translation is CASRQESAGAEKLFF.

The rearrangement links TRBV19 to TRBJ2-7; 8 positions match TRBD1. Per germline, CDR1 LNHDA and CDR2 SQIVND (reference sequence). There are 15 residues in the CDR3. Unmatched junction bases numbered 11, after V lost 9 bases and J lost 1 base. The CDR3 reads CASSPRTGPSYEQYF. CDR3 nucleotides: TGTGCCAGCAGCCCCCGGACAGGGCCATCCTACGAGCAGTACTTC.

This rearrangement joins TRBV5-6 to TRBJ2-2; 7 bases are shared with TRBD1. This CDR3 is 17 amino acids long. Germline V gives CDR1 SGHDT, CDR2 YYEEEE. V lost 3 bases to trimming and J lost 3 bases; unmatched junction nucleotides: 11. CDR3 in amino acids: CASSSRSGTAYTGELFF. Here the CDR3 DNA reads TGTGCCAGCAGCTCGAGGTCCGGGACAGCCTACACCGGGGAGCTGTTTTTT.

To note about this clonotype: One base away lies a much larger clone, so this may be a sequencing read error. The rearrangement uses TRBV28 and TRBJ1-2; D is uncertain. From germline, CDR1 is MDHEN and CDR2 SYDVKM. The CDR3 spans 15 residues. DNA of the CDR3: TGTACCAGCAGTACCTCCCCTCGGATGGGCTATGGCTACACCTTC. Encoded protein: CTSSTSPRMGYGYTF.

This CDR3 is CASRTGNTNTEAFF. The DNA for the CDR3 is TGCGCCAGCAGAACCGGGAACACGAACACTGAAGCTTTCTTT. This chain joins TRBV5-1 and TRBJ1-1; D is undetermined. With 5 bases removed from V and 1 base from J, the gap between germline ends came to 12 bases. This CDR3 comprises 14 residues. In germline, CDR1 is SGHRS, CDR2 YFSETQ.

The CDR3 coding sequence is TGTGCCAGCAGCTTAGTAGGGACAGGGGGATTCGGAGATACGCAGTATTTT. It is translated as CASSLVGTGGFGDTQYF. The V and J genes are TRBV7-9 and TRBJ2-3, with TRBD1 matching 11 bases. The CDR3 totals 17 residues. V lost 1 base and J lost 5; bases outside the gene matches: 8. CDR1 and CDR2 from the germline V gene are SEHNR and FQNEAQ (reference sequence).

The sample holds many counts of this clonotype. The chain recombines TRBV6-5 with TRBJ1-4; no clear D gene. The ends were cut back, 5 bases at V and 0 bases at J, with 10 bases in the middle. Germline V gene data show CDR1 as MNHEY and CDR2 as SVGAGI. The CDR3 is 15 amino acids. Here the CDR3 DNA reads TGTGCCAGCAGTCCAGACGGCACAACTAATGAAAAACTGTTTTTT. Encoded protein: CASSPDGTTNEKLFF.

CDR3 loop: CASNSTGNEQFF. Here the CDR3 DNA reads TGCGCCAGCAACTCGACGGGGAATGAGCAGTTCTTC. This chain links TRBV10-1 with TRBJ2-1; D perhaps matches TRBD2 (5 bases). The germline gives CDR1 WNHNN, CDR2 SYGVQD (reference sequence). V was pared by 7 bases and J by 7 bases, with 11 bases between. The CDR3 contains 12 residues.

A note on this clonotype: A much larger clonotype is one base distant, so this may be a read error. The V and J genes are TRBV7-9 and TRBJ2-1; D might be TRBD1 or TRBD2, each matching 5 bases. The V end lost 4 bases, the J end lost 6 bases, and 10 bases lay between the germline ends. The CDR3 spans 13 residues. Germline V gives CDR1 SEHNR, CDR2 FQNEAQ (reference sequence). CDR3: CASSSGPPNEQFF. Here the CDR3 DNA reads TGTGCCAGCAGCTCGGGACCCCCCAATGAGCAGTTCTTC.